This T cell receptor beta chain is from a study of cytomegalovirus exposure and HLA in healthy donors. In the study overall: Early released data had about 80 million unique TCRs, all coming from HLA-typed donors. Study conclusions and caveats: Later work associated over 15,000 TCR beta sequences with HLA alleles at 0.05 false discovery rate.

Concerning this clone itself: The target antigen is unknown.

Amplification used 60 Vbeta primers and 13 Jbeta primers. The method was immunoSEQ multiplex PCR; TCRdb's version includes in-frame clones alone and lacks a portion of them. Here the sample spans 160,000 or so clones, approximately 80% being singletons. The CDR3 sequence is 15 residues long. Germline lookup yields CDR1 MGHRA and CDR2 YSYEKL. V lost 3 bases and J 3 bases, leaving 15 bases between the germline ends. V gene TRBV4-1 combines with J gene TRBJ2-7, with D possibly being TRBD2 (7 bases). The specimen was PBMCs. The TCR originated in a young man in good health and CMV-seropositive. CDR3 amino acids: CASSQRGEGFYEQYF. The DNA of the CDR3 is TGCGCCAGCAGCCAGAGGGGGGAGGGATTCTACGAGCAGTACTTC.